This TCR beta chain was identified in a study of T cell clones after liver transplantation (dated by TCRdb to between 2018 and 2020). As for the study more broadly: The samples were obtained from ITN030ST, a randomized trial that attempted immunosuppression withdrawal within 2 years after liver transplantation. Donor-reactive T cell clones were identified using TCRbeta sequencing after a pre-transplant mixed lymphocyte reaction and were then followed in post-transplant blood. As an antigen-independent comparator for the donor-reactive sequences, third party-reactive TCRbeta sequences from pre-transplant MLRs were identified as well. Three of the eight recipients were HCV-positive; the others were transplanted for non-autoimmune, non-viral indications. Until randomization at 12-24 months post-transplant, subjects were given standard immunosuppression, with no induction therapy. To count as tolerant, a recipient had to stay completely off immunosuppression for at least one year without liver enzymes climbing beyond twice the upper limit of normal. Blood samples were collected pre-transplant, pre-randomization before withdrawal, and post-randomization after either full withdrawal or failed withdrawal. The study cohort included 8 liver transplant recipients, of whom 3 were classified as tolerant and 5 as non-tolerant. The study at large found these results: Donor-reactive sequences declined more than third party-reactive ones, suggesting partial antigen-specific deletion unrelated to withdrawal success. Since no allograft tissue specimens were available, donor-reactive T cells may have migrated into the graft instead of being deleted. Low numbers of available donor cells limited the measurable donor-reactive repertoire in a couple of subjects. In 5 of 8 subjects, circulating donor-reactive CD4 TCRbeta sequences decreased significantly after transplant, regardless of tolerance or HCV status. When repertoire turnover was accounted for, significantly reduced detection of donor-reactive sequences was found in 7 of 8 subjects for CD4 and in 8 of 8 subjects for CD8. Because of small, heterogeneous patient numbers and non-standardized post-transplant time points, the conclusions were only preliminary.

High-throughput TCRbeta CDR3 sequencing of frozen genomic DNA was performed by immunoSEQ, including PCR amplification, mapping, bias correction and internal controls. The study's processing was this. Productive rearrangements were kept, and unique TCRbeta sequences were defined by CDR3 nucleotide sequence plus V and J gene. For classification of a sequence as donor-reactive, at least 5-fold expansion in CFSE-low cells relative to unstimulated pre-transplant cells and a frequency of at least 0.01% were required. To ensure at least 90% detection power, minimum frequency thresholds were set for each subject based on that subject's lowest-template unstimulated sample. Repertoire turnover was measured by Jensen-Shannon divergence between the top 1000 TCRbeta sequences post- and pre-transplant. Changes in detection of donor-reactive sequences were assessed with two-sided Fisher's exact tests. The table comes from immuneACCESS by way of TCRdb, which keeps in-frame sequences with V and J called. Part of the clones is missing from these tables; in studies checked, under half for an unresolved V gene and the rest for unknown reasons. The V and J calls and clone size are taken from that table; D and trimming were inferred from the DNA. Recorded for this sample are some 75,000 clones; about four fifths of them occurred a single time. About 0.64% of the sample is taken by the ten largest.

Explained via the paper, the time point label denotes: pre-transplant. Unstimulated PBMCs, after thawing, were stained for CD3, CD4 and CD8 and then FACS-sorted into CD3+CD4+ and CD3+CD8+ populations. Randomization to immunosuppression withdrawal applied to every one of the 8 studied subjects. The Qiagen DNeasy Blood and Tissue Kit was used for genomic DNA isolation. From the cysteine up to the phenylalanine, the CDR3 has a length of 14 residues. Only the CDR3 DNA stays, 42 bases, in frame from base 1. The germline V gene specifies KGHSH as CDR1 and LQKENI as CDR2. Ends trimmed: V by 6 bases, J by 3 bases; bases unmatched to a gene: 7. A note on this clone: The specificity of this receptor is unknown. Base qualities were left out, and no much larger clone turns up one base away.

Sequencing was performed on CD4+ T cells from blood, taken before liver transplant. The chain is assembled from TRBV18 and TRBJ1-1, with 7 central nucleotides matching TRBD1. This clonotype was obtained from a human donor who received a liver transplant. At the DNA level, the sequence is TGTGCCAGCTCTCCAACAGGGGTGCACACTGAAGCTTTCTTT. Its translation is CASSPTGVHTEAFF. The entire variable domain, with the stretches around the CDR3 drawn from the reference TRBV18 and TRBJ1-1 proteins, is NAGVMQNPRHLVRRRGQEARLRCSPMKGHSHVYWYRQLPEEGLKFMVYLQKENIIDESGMPKERFSAEFPKEGPSILRIQQVVRGDSAAYFCASSPTGVHTEAFFGQGTRLTVV.